This T cell receptor (beta chain) was retrieved from a study of blood T cell repertoires in COVID-19 (TCRdb year 2020). Background for the entire study: Samples from collaborators originated in the United States, Italy and Spain and spanned both the acute and convalescent phases of COVID-19. The material from the prospective study consisted of cDNA or gDNA derived from T cells, B-cell-depleted T cells, or PBMCs. Deeply sampled blood TCRbeta repertoires from subjects exposed to, actively infected with, or recovered from COVID-19 were included in the dataset. The repertoires were made available in a free public database intended to serve as a resource for research on the immune response to SARS-CoV-2. Samples were obtained from the ongoing ImmuneRACE study (first 160 participants) and from 1,200 or so subjects provided by 6 global collaborators. Sample metadata almost always included a de-identified subject ID, COVID-19 status, age in years and sex. Where available, HLA class I and class II types were obtained from metadata supplied by the sample provider rather than from assay-based typing.

Participants in the prospective study were enrolled through a virtual design, were aged roughly 18 to 100 years, and lived in approximately 24 United States geographic areas. In the prospective study, participants were assigned to cohorts based on the clinical history participants reported in a screening survey and a study questionnaire. ImmuneRACE Cohort 3 recovered participants were defined by two consecutive negative NP/OP PCR tests, healthcare professional clearance, or symptom resolution. Each participant in the prospective study had whole blood, serum and a nasopharyngeal or oropharyngeal swab collected by mobile phlebotomists. Over an approximately two-month period, participants in the prospective study had the option of providing additional blood draws and questionnaires. Prospective study blood samples were shipped either frozen or at room temperature before DNA extraction. General conclusions and limits of the study: The quantity of clinical and demographic metadata differed by source and by participant and was supplied without curation.

This clone has only a few counts. Its antigen remains undetermined. Base qualities are not at hand, and no much larger clone is one base apart. TCRbeta CDR3 regions were amplified from genomic DNA using the immunoSEQ Assay, a bias-controlled multiplex PCR. As for how the authors treated the data: Within the assay, amplification of reference gene primers was used to estimate how many nucleated cells each sample contained. To quantify the absolute abundance of each unique TCRbeta CDR3 rearrangement, sequence reads were collapsed and filtered. For each sample, productive Simpson clonality was calculated as the square root of Simpson's diversity index over productive rearrangements. TCRdb provides this immuneACCESS table in a form limited to in-frame rearrangements. Some clones are lacking; in checked studies, under half of them reflect an unresolved V gene, and why the rest are absent is not known. The D gene and trimming were derived from the DNA, and the V and J assignments and clone size from that table. This sample holds over 120,000 clones; roughly 79% were observed only once. Roughly 2.9% of the sample goes to the ten largest clones.

In the germline V gene, CDR1 corresponds to MRHNA and CDR2 to SNTAGT. From the cysteine up to the phenylalanine, the CDR3 has a length of 15 residues. The CDR3 DNA has 45 bases and is translated from base 1. Trimming leaves V shorter by 4 bases and J shorter by 4 bases, with the junction holding 8 bases beyond the gene matches. Sequenced material: PBMCs or T cells enriched from blood (not recorded which). The clonotype originates from a woman aged 50 to 65 who had recovered from COVID-19. The rearrangement joined TRBV6-4 to TRBJ2-3; 7 bases in between match TRBD2. The bases are TGTGCCAGCAGTGGGTCTGCGGGAGAGGCAGATACGCAGTATTTT. The encoded protein is CASSGSAGEADTQYF.